A single sample is the source of the 28 T cell receptor beta chains below, sequenced in a study of T-cell reconstitution after alpha-beta-depleted transplantation in children. Preparation of the TCRbeta library was carried out with unique molecular identifiers. TCRdb reanalysed the PCR reads using MiXCR and keeps one entry per CDR3 protein. The sample records some 460,000 distinct CDR3 sequences, roughly 16% being singletons. Sample: PBMCs, mostly from graft donor cells, taken 360 days after TCRalphabeta/CD19-depleted stem cell transplant. All receptors derive from a boy under two years old who had a stem cell transplant for Wiskott-Aldrich syndrome, so the T cells may come from the graft donor.

This clonotype has more than one count but fewer than ten. The chain employs TRBV3-1 and TRBJ2-1, with D possibly TRBD2 on 5 matching bases. CDR3 length: 15 amino acids. CDR1 is LGHDT and CDR2 is YNNKEL in the germline V gene (reference sequence). Trimming took 2 bases from V and 8 from J, leaving 16 bases between them. The CDR3 sequence is CASSQRGRRTYEQFF. The CDR3 nucleotides are TGTGCCAGCAGCCAAAGAGGGAGAAGGACCTATGAGCAGTTCTTC.

In its sample, this clonotype was seen a few times. This sequence joins TRBV9 and TRBJ2-2; D gene unclear. Trimming removed 3 bases from V and 7 bases from J, with 4 bases in between. The CDR3 runs 11 residues. Germline V gives CDR1 SGDLS, CDR2 YYNGEE. CDR3 amino acids: CASSAGGELFF. The CDR3 DNA sequence: TGTGCCAGCAGCGCCGGCGGGGAGCTGTTTTTT.

This chain joins TRBV5-5 and TRBJ2-1; no clear D gene. Trimming removed 4 bases at V and 0 bases at J, with 11 bases between. Germline CDR1 SGHKS, CDR2 YYEKEE (reference sequence). This CDR3 comprises 15 residues. For the CDR3, the DNA is TGTGCCAGCAGCGCGGCAGCGAGCTCCTACAATGAGCAGTTCTTC. It encodes CASSAAASSYNEQFF. Drawing the rest from reference TRBV5-5 and TRBJ2-1, the complete variable domain is DAGVTQSPTHLIKTRGQQVTLRCSPISGHKSVSWYQQVLGQGPQFIFQYYEKEERGRGNFPDRFSARQFPNYSSELNVNALLLGDSALYLCASSAAASSYNEQFFGPGTRLTVL.

In its sample, this clonotype was seen a few times. The V and J genes are TRBV24-1 and TRBJ2-3, with D perhaps matching TRBD2 (6 bases). The CDR3 spans 16 residues. Trimming removed 4 bases at V and 0 bases at J, with 13 bases between. Germline CDR1 reads KGHDR; CDR2 reads SFDVKD. CDR3 in amino acids: CATSERPGTSTDTQYF. CDR3 nucleotides: TGTGCCACCAGTGAGAGGCCCGGGACTAGCACAGATACGCAGTATTTT.

The genes are TRBV11-2 and TRBJ2-7, with no clear D. V lost 2 bases to trimming and J lost 6 bases, with 8 bases between them. Germline CDR1 is SGHAT and CDR2 is FQNNGV. The CDR3 loop spans 12 amino acids. CDR3 sequence: CASSLRAVEQYF. The CDR3 DNA follows: TGTGCCAGCAGCTTAAGGGCGGTCGAGCAGTACTTC.

This clonotype was detected a few times. This chain links TRBV6-2 or TRBV6-3 with TRBJ2-1, with 7 bases fitting TRBD2. CDR3 size: 16 residues. Germline V gene lookup returns CDR1 MNHEY and CDR2 SVGEGT. J gave up 3 bases and V 2 bases, and 7 bases lay outside the gene matches. CDR3 sequence reads: CASSYPAGEVYNEQFF. Here the CDR3 DNA reads TGTGCCAGCAGTTACCCGGCGGGAGAGGTCTACAATGAGCAGTTCTTC.

V is TRBV12-3 or TRBV12-4 and J is TRBJ2-5; TRBD2 agrees at 10 bases. The CDR3 covers 15 residues. The trim removed 5 bases at V and 9 bases at J, leaving 12 bases unmatched. Written as DNA, the CDR3 is TGTGCCAGCAGTCAAAAGCGGGGGGGCCGTGGGGCCCAGTACTTC. It specifies CASSQKRGGRGAQYF.

The chain employs TRBV2 and TRBJ2-7; TRBD1 agrees at 7 bases. Germline V gene lookup returns CDR1 SNHLY and CDR2 FYNNEI. The CDR3 contains 15 residues. J gave up 12 bases and V 6 bases, and 20 bases lay outside the gene matches. The CDR3 is CASRKEDRPGLYWYF. The CDR3 DNA reads TGTGCCAGCAGGAAGGAGGACAGGCCCGGTTTATATTGGTACTTC.

The chain employs TRBV29-1 and TRBJ2-5; D gene uncertain. Germline loops: CDR1 SQVTM, CDR2 ANQGSEA. Between the trimmed V and J ends, which lost 4 bases and 4 bases, there was a span of 13 bases. The CDR3 loop spans 13 amino acids. In nucleotides, the CDR3 is TGCAGCGTTGTATCTCAACTTTCAGAGACCCAGTACTTC. It yields the protein CSVVSQLSETQYF.

This clonotype was counted a few times. The chain links TRBV12-3 or TRBV12-4 to TRBJ2-6; D not certain. Trimming pared 7 bases from V and 0 bases from J, leaving 10 bases between. The CDR3 has 15 residues. The CDR3 here is CASIGRSSGANVLTF. The CDR3 nucleotides are TGTGCCAGCATTGGACGGAGCTCTGGGGCCAACGTCCTGACTTTC.

This clonotype was detected a few times. The chain recombines TRBV10-3 with TRBJ1-2, with D possibly TRBD1 on 6 matching bases. The germline V and J ends were trimmed by 8 bases and 7 bases, with 17 bases remaining between them. The CDR3 consists of 13 residues. CDR1 is ENHRY and CDR2 is SYGVKD in the germline V gene. CDR3 DNA sequence: TGTGCCATCCACCGACAGGCGGCCAGTGGCTACACCTTC. Translating gives CAIHRQAASGYTF.

This clonotype was observed a few times. This chain connects TRBV18 to TRBJ1-1, with a tentative D call TRBD1 (5 bases). Trimming removed 5 bases at V and 6 bases at J, with 16 bases between. The CDR3 has 14 amino acids. Germline V gene lookup returns CDR1 KGHSH and CDR2 LQKENI. CDR3 region: CASSFAGQSPEAFF. For the CDR3, the DNA is TGTGCCAGCTCATTCGCAGGGCAGAGCCCTGAAGCTTTCTTT.

The chain carries TRBV5-1 and TRBJ2-1, with a weak D call TRBD2 (6 bases). The CDR3 runs to 14 residues. Deletions cut 4 bases from V and 3 bases from J, with 11 bases between. The germline gives CDR1 SGHRS, CDR2 YFSETQ. The chain's CDR3 is CASSLTSFYNEQFF. For the CDR3, the DNA is TGCGCCAGCAGCCTGACTAGTTTCTACAATGAGCAGTTCTTC.

The table lists this clonotype with many counts. The chain's CDR3 is CASSRTVPYEQYF. DNA for the CDR3: TGTGCCAGCAGCAGGACAGTTCCCTACGAGCAGTACTTC. V and J are TRBV12-3 or TRBV12-4 and TRBJ2-7, with D possibly TRBD1 on 6 matching bases. V lost 6 bases to trimming and J lost 2 bases, with 11 bases between them. This CDR3 is built from 13 residues.

The chain couples TRBV6-1 to TRBJ2-7; D not certain. In germline, CDR1 is MNHNS, CDR2 SASEGT. There are 14 residues in the CDR3. Trimming cost V 6 bases and J 3 bases, with 15 bases left between them. CDR3 in DNA: TGTGCCAGCAGCCTCCTCTTTGGAAGCTACGAGCAGTACTTC. Encoded protein: CASSLLFGSYEQYF.

This clonotype was observed a few times. The chain recombines TRBV10-3 with TRBJ2-7; possible D gene TRBD1, 5 bases. Germline V gene lookup returns CDR1 ENHRY and CDR2 SYGVKD. The CDR3 totals 15 residues. The V and J ends lost 0 bases and 3 bases respectively, with 12 bases between them. CDR3 region: CAISESTGGIYEQYF. The CDR3 DNA reads TGTGCCATCAGTGAGTCTACAGGTGGGATCTACGAGCAGTACTTC.

This rearrangement joins TRBV15 to TRBJ2-3; the D is unclear. CDR3 length: 16 amino acids. The V gene lost 0 bases and the J gene lost 3 bases, with 13 bases spanning the gap. The germline gives CDR1 LNHNV, CDR2 YYDKDF (reference sequence). The CDR3 DNA reads as TGTGCCACCAGCAGAGATCCCCGTGGGTGGACAGATACGCAGTATTTT. Amino acids: CATSRDPRGWTDTQYF.

The V call is TRBV29-1, the J call TRBJ2-3, with D unclear. Germline CDR1 is SQVTM and CDR2 is ANQGSEA. Trimming left V 4 bases short and J 3 bases short, with 5 bases between. The CDR3 extends over 11 amino acids. CDR3 bases: TGCAGCGTTGTAAGAACAGATACGCAGTATTTT. Protein product: CSVVRTDTQYF.

This clonotype was detected only a few times. The chain carries TRBV3-1 and TRBJ2-2; 8 nucleotides agree with TRBD1. CDR3 size: 15 residues. CDR1 LGHDT and CDR2 YNNKEL come from the germline V gene (reference sequence). The V segment lost 3 bases and the J segment 7 bases; nucleotides outside the gene matches: 7. CDR3 amino acids: CASSHRQGRGGELFF. CDR3 DNA sequence: TGTGCCAGCAGCCACAGACAGGGGCGAGGCGGGGAGCTGTTTTTT.

The V call is TRBV20-1, the J call TRBJ1-4; the D is unclear. The CDR3 contains 14 residues. Trimming left V 2 bases short and J 7 bases short, with 14 bases between. Germline loops: CDR1 DFQATT, CDR2 SNEGSKA (reference sequence). CDR3 coding DNA: TGCAGTGCTAGAAAGGCACCCGGGGTTGAAAAACTGTTTTTT. Translation: CSARKAPGVEKLFF.

In its sample, this clonotype was seen a few times. J is TRBJ2-4 and V is TRBV15; possible D gene TRBD2, 5 bases. The CDR3 extends over 16 amino acids. The V gene's germline CDR1 is LNHNV and CDR2 YYDKDF (reference sequence). Trimming removed 0 bases at V and 9 bases at J, with 18 bases between. CDR3 sequence (DNA): TGTGCCACCAGCAGAGAATGGGAGTCTTTCAAACCCATTCAGTACTTC. This codes for CATSREWESFKPIQYF.

The chain recombines TRBV2 with TRBJ1-4; D unresolved. The CDR3 length is 11 residues. The germline gives CDR1 SNHLY, CDR2 FYNNEI. V shed 6 bases and J shed 8 bases, with 7 bases lying between them. The DNA of the CDR3 is TGTGCCAGCAGCCGCTTGGAAAAACTGTTTTTT. Residues: CASSRLEKLFF. The whole variable domain, filled in from reference TRBV2 and TRBJ1-4, reads EPEVTQTPSHQVTQMGQEVILRCVPISNHLYFYWYRQILGQKVEFLVSFYNNEISEKSEIFDDQFSVERPDGSNFTLKIRSTKLEDSAMYFCASSRLEKLFFGSGTQLSVL.

This clonotype was counted at least ten times. V gene TRBV2 combines with J gene TRBJ2-7, with no clear D. Trimming took off 0 bases at V and 0 bases at J, with 12 bases between the two ends. CDR1 SNHLY and CDR2 FYNNEI come from the germline V gene. The CDR3 loop spans 16 amino acids. This chain's CDR3 is CASSEAHSLSSYEQYF. CDR3 nucleotides: TGTGCCAGCAGTGAAGCACACAGTTTGAGCTCCTACGAGCAGTACTTC.

This clonotype has ten or more counts. The gene calls are TRBV6-1 and TRBJ2-2; possible D gene TRBD1, 5 bases. V lost 10 bases to trimming and J lost 1 base, with 13 bases between them. The CDR3 sequence is 14 residues long. CDR1 is MNHNS and CDR2 is SASEGT in the germline V gene. In DNA, the CDR3 is TGTGCCACAAAACCAGGGTTGAACACCGGGGAGCTGTTTTTT. This codes for CATKPGLNTGELFF.

The chain is built from TRBV27 and TRBJ2-1, with D perhaps matching TRBD1 (6 bases). The CDR3 extends over 14 amino acids. The V gene lost 6 bases and the J gene lost 4 bases, with 13 bases spanning the gap. From germline, CDR1 is MNHEY and CDR2 SMNVEV (reference sequence). The CDR3 loop is CASRNRATYNEQFF. In DNA form, the CDR3 reads TGTGCCAGCAGGAACAGGGCAACATACAATGAGCAGTTCTTC.

This clonotype was counted a few times. The chain recombines TRBV7-2 with TRBJ2-1; 15 nucleotides match TRBD2. Germline V lookup: CDR1 SGHTA, CDR2 FQGNSA. The junction had 4 bases not matched to a gene; V was cut back by 3 bases and J by 7 bases. This CDR3 spans 16 amino acids. CDR3 sequence reads: CASSFSGTSGGNEQFF. Written as DNA, the CDR3 is TGTGCCAGCAGCTTTTCCGGGACTAGCGGGGGGAATGAGCAGTTCTTC.

This clonotype occurred a few times. This chain connects TRBV5-1 to TRBJ2-7; 7 positions agree with TRBD2. This CDR3 has 14 residues. Germline V gene lookup returns CDR1 SGHRS and CDR2 YFSETQ. Trimming took 2 bases from V and 4 from J; bases not matched to a gene: 6. CDR3 sequence (DNA): TGCGCCAGCAGCTTTCAGGGAGGGCCTTACGAGCAGTACTTC. It specifies CASSFQGGPYEQYF.

The chain employs TRBV2 and TRBJ2-1, with 12 bases identical to TRBD2. Per the germline V gene, CDR1 is SNHLY and CDR2 is FYNNEI. The CDR3 spans 20 residues. V gave up 5 bases and J gave up 5 bases; unmatched junction bases: 19. The chain's CDR3 is CASSFTLAGGRGHPHNEQFF. CDR3 in DNA: TGTGCCAGCAGTTTCACTCTAGCGGGAGGGCGAGGACATCCCCACAATGAGCAGTTCTTC.